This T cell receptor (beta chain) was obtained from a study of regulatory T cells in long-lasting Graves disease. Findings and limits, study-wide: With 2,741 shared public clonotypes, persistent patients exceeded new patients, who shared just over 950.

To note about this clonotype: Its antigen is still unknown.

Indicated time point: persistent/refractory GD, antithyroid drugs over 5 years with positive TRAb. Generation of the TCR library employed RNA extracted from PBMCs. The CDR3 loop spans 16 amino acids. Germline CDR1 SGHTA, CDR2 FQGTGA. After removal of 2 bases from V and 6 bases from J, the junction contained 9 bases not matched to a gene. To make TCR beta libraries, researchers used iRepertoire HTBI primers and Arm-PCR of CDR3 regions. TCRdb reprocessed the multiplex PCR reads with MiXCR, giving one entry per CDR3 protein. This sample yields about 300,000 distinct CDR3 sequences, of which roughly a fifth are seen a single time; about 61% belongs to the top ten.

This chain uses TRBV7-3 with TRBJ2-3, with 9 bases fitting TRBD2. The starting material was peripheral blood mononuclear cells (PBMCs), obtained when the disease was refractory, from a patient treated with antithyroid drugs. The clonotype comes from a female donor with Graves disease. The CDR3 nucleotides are TGTGCCAGCAGCTTAGGCGGGGGGGCGGCGTCTGATACGCAGTATTTT. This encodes CASSLGGGAASDTQYF. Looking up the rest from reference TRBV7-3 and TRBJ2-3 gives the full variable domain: GAGVSQTPSNKVTEKGKYVELRCDPISGHTALYWYRQSLGQGPEFLIYFQGTGAADDSGLPNDRFFAVRPEGSVSTLKIQRTERGDSAVYLCASSLGGGAASDTQYFGPGTRLTVL.